One sample yielded the 27 T cell receptor beta chains listed below, sequenced in a study of Graves' ophthalmopathy and Graves' hyperthyroidism. For repertoire sequencing, the TCR beta CDR3 regions were amplified from RNA transcripts. Scientists carried out first-round RT-PCR using HTBI primers and then a second-round multiplex PCR. MiXCR, applied by TCRdb to the multiplex PCR reads, yields one record per CDR3 protein. The sample records over a million distinct CDR3 sequences, less than 45% being singletons. The sample was peripheral blood or thyroid tissue (not recorded which). The receptors were sampled from an adult man with Graves' hyperthyroidism.

This sequence joins TRBV20-1 and TRBJ1-2; D might be TRBD1 (5 bases). Per germline, CDR1 DFQATT and CDR2 SNEGSKA (reference sequence). This CDR3 has 14 amino acids. Deletions cut 0 bases from V and 2 bases from J, with 10 bases between. The CDR3 loop reads CSARDPTGNYGYTF. The CDR3 DNA is TGCAGTGCTAGAGATCCTACAGGAAACTATGGCTACACCTTC.

This clonotype came up many times. The J gene is TRBJ1-2, the V gene TRBV11-2; D perhaps matches TRBD1 (6 bases). The CDR3 is made up of 16 amino acids. V was trimmed by 3 bases and J by 4 bases, leaving 18 bases between them. The germline gives CDR1 SGHAT, CDR2 FQNNGV. The CDR3, as DNA: TGTGCCAGCAGCTTTGGCGCTGGGGGCTGGGGCTATGGCTACACCTTC. As protein: CASSFGAGGWGYGYTF.

Turning to this clonotype: A much larger clonotype is one base distant, so this may be a read error. This sequence joins TRBV7-2 and TRBJ2-5, with 7 bases identical to TRBD2. From germline, CDR1 is SGHTA and CDR2 FQGNSA. CDR3 length: 15 amino acids. CDR3 sequence: CASSPIAQRGEAQYF. The CDR3 DNA is TGCGCCAGCAGCCCGATCGCTCAGCGGGGTGAGGCCCAGTACTTC. Based on the CDR3 plus reference TRBV7-2 and TRBJ2-5, the full variable domain is GAGVSQSPSNKVTEKGKDVELRCDPISGHTALYWYRQSLGQGLEFLIYFQGNSAPDKSGLPSDRFSAERTGGSVSTLTIQRTQQEDSAVYLCASSPIAQRGEAQYFGPGTRLLVL.

Comments on this clonotype: Since a much larger clone is just one base distant, this may be a read error. The conserved phenylalanine or tryptophan is not found at the CDR3 terminus, so this likely reflects a read error. This rearrangement joins TRBV7-2 to TRBJ1-2; possibly TRBD1 for D (5 bases). Germline V CDR1 and CDR2: SGHTA, FQGNSA. V was shortened by 5 bases and J by 4 bases, with 11 bases between the two germline ends. CDR3 length equals 13 residues. The chain's CDR3 is CASSQGVFYGYTS. CDR3 bases: TGTGCCAGCAGCCAAGGGGTTTTCTATGGCTACACCTCC.

The CDR3 DNA reads TGTGCCACCATCGCCTCTGGGGCCAACGTCCTGACTTTC. This translates into CATIASGANVLTF. The chain couples TRBV9 to TRBJ2-6; D gene ambiguous. Trimming removed 9 bases at V and 0 bases at J, with 7 bases between. From germline, CDR1 is SGDLS and CDR2 YYNGEE. This CDR3 contains 13 residues.

This clonotype showed up many times. The V and J genes are TRBV7-2 and TRBJ1-1; perhaps TRBD1 as D (6 bases). V was cut by 5 bases and J by 7 bases, with 17 bases left in between. Germline CDR1 reads SGHTA; CDR2 reads FQGNSA. The CDR3 has 14 residues. The CDR3 here is CASSIPSQGIEAFF. In nucleotides, the CDR3 is TGTGCCAGCAGCATACCGAGTCAGGGGATTGAAGCTTTCTTT.

Here the CDR3 reads CASSVTVGTLFF. In DNA form, the CDR3 reads TGTGCCAGCAGCGTAACCGTCGGGACACTGTTTTTT. The J gene is TRBJ1-4, the V gene TRBV7-9; TRBD1 is a possible D gene (5 bases). V was clipped by 5 bases and J by 13 bases, with 14 bases between them. Germline lookup yields CDR1 SEHNR and CDR2 FQNEAQ (reference sequence). The CDR3 contains 12 residues.

The V gene is TRBV6-2 or TRBV6-3, the J gene TRBJ1-5, with TRBD1 identical over 8 bases. The ends lost 4 bases at V and 5 bases at J; junction bases unmatched: 7. The germline V gene has CDR1 MNHEY and CDR2 SVGEGT. CDR3 length: 15 residues. CDR3 sequence (DNA): TGTGCCAGCAGTTTCGGACAGGGTTTTGATCAGCCCCAGCATTTT. Translating gives CASSFGQGFDQPQHF.

Ten or more counts support this clonotype. The CDR3 DNA follows: TGTGCCAGCAGTGGCCCGGATTCTAACTACGAGCAGTACTTC. It specifies CASSGPDSNYEQYF. The chain uses TRBV28 and TRBJ2-7; unclear D gene. Germline V gene sequence: CDR1 MDHEN, CDR2 SYDVKM. The ends were cut back, 5 bases at V and 3 bases at J, with 14 bases in the middle. This CDR3 is built from 14 residues.

The CDR3: CAINSMSGELFF. DNA for the CDR3: TGTGCCATCAATTCGATGAGCGGGGAGCTGTTTTTT. The chain couples TRBV10-3 to TRBJ2-2, with D unresolved. CDR3 length equals 12 residues. Between the trimmed V and J ends, which lost 7 bases and 7 bases, there was a span of 10 bases. CDR1 is ENHRY, CDR2 SYGVKD, per germline.

This clonotype was picked up many times. In DNA form, the CDR3 reads TGTGCCACCAGCAGAGATTGGGCCGGGGAGCTGTTTTTT. It encodes CATSRDWAGELFF. This sequence joins TRBV15 and TRBJ2-2; D is undetermined. V dropped 0 bases and J dropped 6 bases, with 5 bases sitting between them. The CDR3 covers 13 residues. Germline CDR1 LNHNV, CDR2 YYDKDF (reference sequence).

This clonotype was recorded many times. The rearrangement joins TRBV5-1 to TRBJ2-6, with TRBD1 as a possible D gene (6 bases). The germline V gene encodes CDR1 SGHRS and CDR2 YFSETQ. V lost 0 bases and J lost 0, with 10 bases in between. The CDR3 extends over 17 amino acids. In DNA form, the CDR3 reads TGCGCCAGCAGCTTGGGGCAGGGGTCCTCTGGGGCCAACGTCCTGACTTTC. This translates into CASSLGQGSSGANVLTF.

This chain joins TRBV29-1 and TRBJ1-1; the D gene is possibly TRBD1 (5 bases). The V end was cut by 4 bases, the J end by 1 base, with 13 bases between. Germline lookup yields CDR1 SQVTM and CDR2 ANQGSEA. The length of the CDR3 is 14 residues. This chain's CDR3 is CSVGVQGGNTEAFF. The CDR3 nucleotides read TGCAGCGTTGGTGTGCAGGGAGGGAACACTGAAGCTTTCTTT.

As regards this clonotype: At one boundary the junction diverges from the germline segment, which might be a read error. CDR3 in DNA: TGTGCCAGCAGTTACGGGCCAGCCGAGCAGTACTTC. This gives the protein CASSYGPAEQYF. The chain combines TRBV10-3 with TRBJ2-7; D gene unclear. Germline V gene lookup returns CDR1 ENHRY and CDR2 SYGVKD. The CDR3 is 12 amino acids.

J is TRBJ1-4 and V is TRBV6-1; the match to TRBD1 covers 8 bases. V gave up 6 bases and J gave up 0 bases; unmatched junction bases: 6. This CDR3 contains 16 residues. CDR1 and CDR2 (germline): MNHNS, SASEGT. As DNA, the CDR3 is TGTGCCAGCAGCCTGGGACAGGCACCAACTAATGAAAAACTGTTTTTT. Translation gives CASSLGQAPTNEKLFF.

A word on this clonotype: A read error may explain this, as a much larger clone is one base away. The chain recombines TRBV5-6 with TRBJ1-1, with TRBD1 identical over 7 bases. Germline CDR1 and CDR2: SGHDT and YYEEEE. Trimming removed 4 bases from V and 1 base from J; junction bases left unmatched: 7. The CDR3 extends over 15 amino acids. The CDR3 nucleotides read TGTGCCAGCAGCGTGACAGGGAGGGGGAACACTGAAGCTTTCTTT. Its translation: CASSVTGRGNTEAFF.

This clonotype has only one observation. The gene calls are TRBV12-3 or TRBV12-4 and TRBJ2-2; possible D gene TRBD1, 7 bases. The CDR3 extends over 15 amino acids. V was pared by 10 bases and J by 2 bases, with 17 bases between. CDR3: CATHQGGLNTGELFF. The CDR3 nucleotides read TGTGCCACCCACCAGGGGGGACTCAACACCGGGGAGCTGTTTTTT.

V gene TRBV29-1 combines with J gene TRBJ2-7; D may be TRBD1 (6 bases). CDR3 length: 14 amino acids. V lost 4 bases, J lost 3 bases, and 16 bases lay in between. From germline, CDR1 is SQVTM and CDR2 ANQGSEA. The DNA of the CDR3 is TGCAGCGTTGTCCCACAGGGAGTAGGCTACGAGCAGTACTTC. Translation gives CSVVPQGVGYEQYF.

This clonotype was seen a handful of times. V gene TRBV4-1 combines with J gene TRBJ1-2; 10 nucleotides agree with TRBD1. Germline V gene lookup returns CDR1 MGHRA and CDR2 YSYEKL. The CDR3 is made up of 18 amino acids. With V trimmed by 0 bases and J by 0 bases, 7 bases remained unmatched. Here the CDR3 reads CASSQDRQGARANYGYTF. Here the CDR3 DNA reads TGCGCCAGCAGCCAAGACCGACAGGGGGCGCGGGCTAACTATGGCTACACCTTC.

The table lists this clonotype with many counts. This chain connects TRBV7-2 to TRBJ1-5; TRBD1 matches at 9 bases. Trimming removed 5 bases from V and 5 bases from J; junction bases left unmatched: 7. The germline V gene encodes CDR1 SGHTA and CDR2 FQGNSA. The CDR3 length is 15 residues. The CDR3 region has the DNA TGTGCCAGCAGCGCCCTGGGACAGGGTGATCAGCCCCAGCATTTT. This sequence encodes CASSALGQGDQPQHF.

This clonotype showed up many times. The V and J genes are TRBV10-3 and TRBJ1-6; D gene ambiguous. The CDR3 is made up of 15 amino acids. Deletions cut 2 bases from V and 10 bases from J, with 15 bases between. Germline V gene lookup returns CDR1 ENHRY and CDR2 SYGVKD. Written as DNA, the CDR3 is TGTGCCATCAGTGAGGGAGGACGGATCGACTCACCCCTCCACTTT. It translates to CAISEGGRIDSPLHF.

The chain combines TRBV12-3 or TRBV12-4 with TRBJ2-3, with 10 bases that match TRBD1. After removal of 6 bases from V and 3 bases from J, the junction contained 9 bases not matched to a gene. The CDR3 spans 16 residues. The CDR3, as DNA: TGTGCCAGCAGGAGAGGGACAGGGGTAGGAACAGATACGCAGTATTTT. Translating gives CASRRGTGVGTDTQYF.

The J gene is TRBJ1-1, the V gene TRBV25-1; the match to TRBD1 covers 9 bases. V dropped 6 bases and J dropped 4; count of bases not matched to a gene: 15. Germline V gives CDR1 MGHDK, CDR2 SYGVNS. This CDR3 contains 17 residues. CDR3 region: CASSAGGGDRAGTEAFF. CDR3 sequence (DNA): TGTGCCAGCAGCGCCGGGGGGGGGGACAGGGCTGGCACTGAAGCTTTCTTT.

This clonotype was counted between two and nine times. A junction boundary mismatches the germline segment, possibly from a read error. The V gene is TRBV10-2, the J gene TRBJ1-2; 8 positions match TRBD1. This CDR3 comprises 15 residues. Germline V gene sequence: CDR1 WSHSY, CDR2 SAAADI. CDR3 protein: CAGSLAGGQGNGYTF. CDR3 DNA: TGCGCCGGCAGCTTAGCGGGAGGACAGGGAAATGGCTACACCTTC.

V and J are TRBV20-1 and TRBJ2-7; 10 bases are a match to TRBD2. The CDR3 is 16 amino acids. Per the germline V gene, CDR1 is DFQATT and CDR2 is SNEGSKA (reference sequence). Unmatched junction bases numbered 14, after V lost 5 bases and J lost 4 bases. The CDR3 loop is CSARGLSSGGGYEQYF. The DNA for the CDR3 is TGCAGTGCTCGTGGACTCTCTAGCGGGGGAGGATACGAGCAGTACTTC.

This clonotype was seen at least ten times. CDR3 DNA: TGCAGCGCTGGCACGGGGACAAACGAGCAGTACTTC. As protein: CSAGTGTNEQYF. The gene calls are TRBV29-1 and TRBJ2-7, with D perhaps matching TRBD1 (6 bases). Per the germline V gene, CDR1 is SQVTM and CDR2 is ANQGSEA. This CDR3 comprises 12 residues. Trimming left V 7 bases short and J 5 bases short, with 15 bases between.

This clonotype was seen only once. The chain combines TRBV7-9 with TRBJ1-4; D is unclear. The germline V gene has CDR1 SEHNR and CDR2 FQNEAQ (reference sequence). The CDR3 totals 15 residues. The V and J ends lost 3 bases and 0 bases respectively, with 8 bases between them. The CDR3: CASSFPGATNEKLFF. In DNA, the CDR3 is TGTGCCAGCAGCTTTCCTGGGGCAACTAATGAAAAACTGTTTTTT.